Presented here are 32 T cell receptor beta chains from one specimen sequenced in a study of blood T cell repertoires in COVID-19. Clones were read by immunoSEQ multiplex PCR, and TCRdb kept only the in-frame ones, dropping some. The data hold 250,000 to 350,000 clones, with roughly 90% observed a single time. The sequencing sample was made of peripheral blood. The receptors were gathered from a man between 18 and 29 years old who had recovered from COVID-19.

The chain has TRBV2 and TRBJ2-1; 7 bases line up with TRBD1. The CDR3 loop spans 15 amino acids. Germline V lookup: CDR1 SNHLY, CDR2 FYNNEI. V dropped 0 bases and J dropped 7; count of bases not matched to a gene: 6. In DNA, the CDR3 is TGTGCCAGCAGTGAAGCGCGGACAGGCTCTAATGAGCAGTTCTTC. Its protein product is CASSEARTGSNEQFF.

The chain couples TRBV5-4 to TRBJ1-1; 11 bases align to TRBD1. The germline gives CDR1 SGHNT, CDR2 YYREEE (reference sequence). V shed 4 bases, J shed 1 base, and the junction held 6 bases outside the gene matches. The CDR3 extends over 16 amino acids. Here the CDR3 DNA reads TGTGCCAGCAGCCTTGGGACAGGGGGGTGGAACACTGAAGCTTTCTTT. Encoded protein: CASSLGTGGWNTEAFF. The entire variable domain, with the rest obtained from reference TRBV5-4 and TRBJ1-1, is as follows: ETGVTQSPTHLIKTRGQQVTLRCSSQSGHNTVSWYQQALGQGPQFIFQYYREEENGRGNFPPRFSGLQFPNYSSELNVNALELDDSALYLCASSLGTGGWNTEAFFGQGTRLTVV.

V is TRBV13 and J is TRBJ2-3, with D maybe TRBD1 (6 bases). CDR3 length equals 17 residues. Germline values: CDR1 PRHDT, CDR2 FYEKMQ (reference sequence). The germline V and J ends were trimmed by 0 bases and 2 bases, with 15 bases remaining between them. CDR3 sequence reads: CASSLGLWGQTTDTQYF. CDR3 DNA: TGTGCCAGCAGCTTAGGCCTCTGGGGGCAAACCACAGATACGCAGTATTTT.

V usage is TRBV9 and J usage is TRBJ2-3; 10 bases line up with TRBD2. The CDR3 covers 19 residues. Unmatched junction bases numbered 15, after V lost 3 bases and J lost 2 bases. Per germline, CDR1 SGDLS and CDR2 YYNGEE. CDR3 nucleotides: TGTGCCAGCAGCGCTCCCTTGGGACTAGCGCCTACCCCCACAGATACGCAGTATTTT. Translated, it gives CASSAPLGLAPTPTDTQYF.

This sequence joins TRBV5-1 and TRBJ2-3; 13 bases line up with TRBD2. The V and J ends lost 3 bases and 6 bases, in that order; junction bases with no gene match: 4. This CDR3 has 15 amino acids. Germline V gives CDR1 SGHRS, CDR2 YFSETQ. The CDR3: CASSSGLAGVDTQYF. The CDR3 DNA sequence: TGCGCCAGCAGCTCTGGACTAGCGGGAGTGGATACGCAGTATTTT.

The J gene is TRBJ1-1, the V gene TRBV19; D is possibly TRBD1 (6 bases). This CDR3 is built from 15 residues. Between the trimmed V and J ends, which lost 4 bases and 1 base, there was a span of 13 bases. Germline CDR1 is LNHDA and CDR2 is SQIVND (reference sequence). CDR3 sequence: CASSKQGLGNTEAFF. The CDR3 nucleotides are TGTGCCAGTAGTAAGCAGGGGCTCGGGAACACTGAAGCTTTCTTT.

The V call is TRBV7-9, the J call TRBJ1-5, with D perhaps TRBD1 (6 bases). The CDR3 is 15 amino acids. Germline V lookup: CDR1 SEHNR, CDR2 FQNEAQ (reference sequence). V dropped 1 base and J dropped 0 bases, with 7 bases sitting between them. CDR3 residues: CASSLGQVSNQPQHF. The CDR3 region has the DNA TGTGCCAGCAGCTTAGGACAGGTTAGCAATCAGCCCCAGCATTTT.

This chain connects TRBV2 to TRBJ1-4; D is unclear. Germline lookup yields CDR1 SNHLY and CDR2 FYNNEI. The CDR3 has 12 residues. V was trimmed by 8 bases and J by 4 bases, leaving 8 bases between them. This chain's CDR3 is CASSGSNEKLFF. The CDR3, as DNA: TGTGCCAGCTCGGGTAGTAATGAAAAACTGTTTTTT.

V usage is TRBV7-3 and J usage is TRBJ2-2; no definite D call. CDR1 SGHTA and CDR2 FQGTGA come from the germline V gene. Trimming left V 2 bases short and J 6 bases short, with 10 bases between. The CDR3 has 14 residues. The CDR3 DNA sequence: TGTGCCAGCAGCTTAGTCTCTGGGCCCGGGGAGCTGTTTTTT. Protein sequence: CASSLVSGPGELFF.

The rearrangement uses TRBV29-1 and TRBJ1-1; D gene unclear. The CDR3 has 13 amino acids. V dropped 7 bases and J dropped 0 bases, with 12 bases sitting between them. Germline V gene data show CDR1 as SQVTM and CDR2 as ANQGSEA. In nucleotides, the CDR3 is TGCAGCGCCTTGGCCAATTTGAACACTGAAGCTTTCTTT. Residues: CSALANLNTEAFF.

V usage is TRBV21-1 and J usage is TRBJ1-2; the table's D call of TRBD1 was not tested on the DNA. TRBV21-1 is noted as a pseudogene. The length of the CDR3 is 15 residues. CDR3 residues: CASSPGRQGNYGYTF. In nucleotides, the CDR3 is TGTGCCAGCAGCCCCGGTAGGCAGGGAAACTATGGCTACACCTTC.

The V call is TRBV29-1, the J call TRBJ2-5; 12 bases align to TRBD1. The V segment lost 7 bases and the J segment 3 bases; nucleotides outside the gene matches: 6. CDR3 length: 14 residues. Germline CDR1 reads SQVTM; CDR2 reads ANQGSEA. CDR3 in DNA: TGCAGCGGGTCCGGGACAGGGGGCAAAGAGACCCAGTACTTC. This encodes CSGSGTGGKETQYF. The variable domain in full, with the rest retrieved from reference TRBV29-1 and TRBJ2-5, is SAVISQKPSRDICQRGTSLTIQCQVDSQVTMMFWYRQQPGQSLTLIATANQGSEATYESGFVIDKFPISRPNLTFSTLTVSNMSPEDSSIYLCSGSGTGGKETQYFGPGTRLLVL.

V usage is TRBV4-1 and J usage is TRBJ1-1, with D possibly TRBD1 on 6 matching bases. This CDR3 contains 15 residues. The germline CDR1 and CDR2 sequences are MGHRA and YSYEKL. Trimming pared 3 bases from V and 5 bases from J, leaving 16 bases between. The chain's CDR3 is CASSQVKGGETEAFF. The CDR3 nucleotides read TGCGCCAGCAGCCAGGTTAAAGGGGGAGAAACTGAAGCTTTCTTT.

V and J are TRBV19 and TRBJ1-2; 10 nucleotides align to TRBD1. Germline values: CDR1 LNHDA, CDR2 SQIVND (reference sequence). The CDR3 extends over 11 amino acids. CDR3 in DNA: TGTGCGACAGGGGGCTACTATGGCTACACCTTC. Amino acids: CATGGYYGYTF.

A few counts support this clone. The CDR3 reads CASSQPLAGGFNEQFF. CDR3 coding DNA: TGTGCCAGCAGCCAACCTCTAGCGGGAGGGTTCAATGAGCAGTTCTTC. The chain carries TRBV4-2 and TRBJ2-1; 12 bases map to TRBD2. The V segment lost 2 bases and the J segment 6 bases; nucleotides outside the gene matches: 5. The CDR3 consists of 16 residues. CDR1 LGHNA and CDR2 YNFKEQ come from the germline V gene.

The CDR3 spells CASSLAVNYNEQFF. The CDR3 DNA sequence: TGTGCCAGCAGTCTAGCGGTAAACTACAATGAGCAGTTCTTC. The V gene is TRBV6-2 or TRBV6-3, the J gene TRBJ2-1; 7 bases agree with TRBD2. J lost 3 bases, V lost 5 bases, and 4 bases had no gene match. The CDR3 runs 14 residues. Germline V gives CDR1 MNHEY, CDR2 SVGEGT.

The CDR3 is CASSRTGDYEQYF. In DNA, the CDR3 is TGTGCCAGCAGTAGGACAGGGGATTACGAGCAGTACTTC. V and J are TRBV6-5 and TRBJ2-7, with TRBD1 identical over 9 bases. The CDR3 contains 13 residues. Losses at the gene ends were 5 bases for V and 4 bases for J; bases not matched to a gene: 3. CDR1 and CDR2 (germline): MNHEY, SVGAGI.

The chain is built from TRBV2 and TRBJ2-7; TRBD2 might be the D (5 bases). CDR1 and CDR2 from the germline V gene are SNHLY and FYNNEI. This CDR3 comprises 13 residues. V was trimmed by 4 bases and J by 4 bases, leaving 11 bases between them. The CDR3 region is CASSAEGHYEQYF. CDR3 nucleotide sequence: TGTGCCAGCAGTGCCGAGGGCCATTACGAGCAGTACTTC.

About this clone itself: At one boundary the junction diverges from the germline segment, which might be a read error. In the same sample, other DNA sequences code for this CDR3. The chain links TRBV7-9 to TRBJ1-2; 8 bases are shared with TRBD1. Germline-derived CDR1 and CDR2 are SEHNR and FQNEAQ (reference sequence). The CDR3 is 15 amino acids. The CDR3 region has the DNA TGTGCCAGCAGCACGACAGGGGAGGCTAACTATGGCTACACTTTC. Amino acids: CASSTTGEANYGYTF.

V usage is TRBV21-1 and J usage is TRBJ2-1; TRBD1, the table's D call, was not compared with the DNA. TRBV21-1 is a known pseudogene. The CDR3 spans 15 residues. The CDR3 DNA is TGTGCCAGCAGCAAAGAAGGGACACCATACAATGAGCAGTTCTTC. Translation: CASSKEGTPYNEQFF.

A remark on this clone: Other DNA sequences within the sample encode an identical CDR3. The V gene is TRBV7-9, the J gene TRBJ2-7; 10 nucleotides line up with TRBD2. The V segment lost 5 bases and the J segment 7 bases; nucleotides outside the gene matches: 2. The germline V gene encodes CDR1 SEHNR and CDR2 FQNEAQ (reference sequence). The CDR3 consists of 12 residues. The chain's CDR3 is CASSLGLAEQYF. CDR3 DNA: TGTGCCAGCAGCCTGGGACTAGCGGAGCAGTACTTC. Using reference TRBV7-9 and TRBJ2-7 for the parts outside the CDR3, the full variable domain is DTGVSQNPRHKITKRGQNVTFRCDPISEHNRLYWYRQTLGQGPEFLTYFQNEAQLEKSRLLSDRFSAERPKGSFSTLEIQRTEQGDSAMYLCASSLGLAEQYFGPGTRLTVT.

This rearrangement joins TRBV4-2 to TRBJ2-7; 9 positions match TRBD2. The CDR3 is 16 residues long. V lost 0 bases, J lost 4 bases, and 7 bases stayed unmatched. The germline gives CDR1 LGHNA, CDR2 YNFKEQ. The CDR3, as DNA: TGTGCCAGCAGCCAAGATGCGGCTAGCGGGAAGTACGAGCAGTACTTC. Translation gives CASSQDAASGKYEQYF.

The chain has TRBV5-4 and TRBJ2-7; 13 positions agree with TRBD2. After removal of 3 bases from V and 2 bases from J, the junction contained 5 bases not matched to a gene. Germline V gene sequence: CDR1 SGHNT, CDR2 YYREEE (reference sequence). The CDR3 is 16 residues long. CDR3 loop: CASSSGLAGDPYEQYF. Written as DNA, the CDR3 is TGTGCCAGCAGCTCCGGACTAGCGGGAGATCCCTACGAGCAGTACTTC.

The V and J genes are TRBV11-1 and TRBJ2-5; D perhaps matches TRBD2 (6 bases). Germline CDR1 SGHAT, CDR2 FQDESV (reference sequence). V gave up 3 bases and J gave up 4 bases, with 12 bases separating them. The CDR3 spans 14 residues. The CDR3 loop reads CASSFRAGAETQYF. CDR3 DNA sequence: TGTGCCAGCAGCTTTAGAGCGGGTGCAGAGACCCAGTACTTC.

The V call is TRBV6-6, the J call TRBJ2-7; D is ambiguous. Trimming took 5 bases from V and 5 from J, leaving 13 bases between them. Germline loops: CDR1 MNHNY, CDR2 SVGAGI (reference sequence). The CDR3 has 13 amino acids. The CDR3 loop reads CASSPRVRDEQYF. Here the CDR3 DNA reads TGTGCCAGCAGTCCCCGCGTGCGAGACGAGCAGTACTTC.

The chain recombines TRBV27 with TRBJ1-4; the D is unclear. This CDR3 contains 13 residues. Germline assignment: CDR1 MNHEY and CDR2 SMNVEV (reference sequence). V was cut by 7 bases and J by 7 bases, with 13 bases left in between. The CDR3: CASTTGGGEKLFF. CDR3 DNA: TGTGCCAGCACGACGGGAGGAGGTGAAAAACTGTTTTTT. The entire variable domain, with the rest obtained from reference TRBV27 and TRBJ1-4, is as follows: EAQVTQNPRYLITVTGKKLTVTCSQNMNHEYMSWYRQDPGLGLRQIYYSMNVEVTDKGDVPEGYKVSRKEKRNFPLILESPSPNQTSLYFCASTTGGGEKLFFGSGTQLSVL.

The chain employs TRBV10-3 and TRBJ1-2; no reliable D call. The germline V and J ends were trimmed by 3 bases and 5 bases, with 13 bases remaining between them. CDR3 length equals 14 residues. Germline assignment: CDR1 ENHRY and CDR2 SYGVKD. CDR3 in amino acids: CAISDVSTFYGYTF. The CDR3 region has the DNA TGTGCCATCAGTGACGTCAGTACGTTTTATGGCTACACCTTC.

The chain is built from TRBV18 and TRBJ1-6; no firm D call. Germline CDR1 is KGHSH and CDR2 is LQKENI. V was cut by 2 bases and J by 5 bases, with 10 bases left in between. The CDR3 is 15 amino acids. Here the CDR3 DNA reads TGTGCCAGCTCACCAGGGGTGGGAGATAATTCACCCCTCCACTTT. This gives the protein CASSPGVGDNSPLHF.

The CDR3 loop reads CASRQAPYNEQFF. CDR3 in DNA: TGCGCCAGCAGGCAAGCGCCATACAATGAGCAGTTCTTC. The J gene is TRBJ2-1, the V gene TRBV10-2; D is unclear. Germline-derived CDR1 and CDR2 are WSHSY and SAAADI. The CDR3 length is 13 residues. With 6 bases removed from V and 4 bases from J, the gap between germline ends came to 10 bases.

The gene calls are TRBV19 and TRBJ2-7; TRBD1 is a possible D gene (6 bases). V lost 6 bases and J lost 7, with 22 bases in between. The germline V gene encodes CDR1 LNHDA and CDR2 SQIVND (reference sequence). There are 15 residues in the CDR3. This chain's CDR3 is CASRLASGTWEEQYF. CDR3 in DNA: TGTGCCAGTAGGCTCGCCTCCGGGACATGGGAGGAGCAGTACTTC.

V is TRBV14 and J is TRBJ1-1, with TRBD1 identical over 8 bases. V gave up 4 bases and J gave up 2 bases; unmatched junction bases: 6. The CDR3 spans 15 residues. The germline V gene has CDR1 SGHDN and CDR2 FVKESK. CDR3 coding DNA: TGTGCCAGCAGCCCCCCGGGACAGGATAACACTGAAGCTTTCTTT. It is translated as CASSPPGQDNTEAFF.

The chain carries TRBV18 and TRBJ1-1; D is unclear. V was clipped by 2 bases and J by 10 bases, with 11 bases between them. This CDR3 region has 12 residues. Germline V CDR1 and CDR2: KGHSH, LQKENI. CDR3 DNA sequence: TGTGCCAGCTCACCAGCCGGGGAGGTAGCTTTCTTT. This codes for CASSPAGEVAFF.